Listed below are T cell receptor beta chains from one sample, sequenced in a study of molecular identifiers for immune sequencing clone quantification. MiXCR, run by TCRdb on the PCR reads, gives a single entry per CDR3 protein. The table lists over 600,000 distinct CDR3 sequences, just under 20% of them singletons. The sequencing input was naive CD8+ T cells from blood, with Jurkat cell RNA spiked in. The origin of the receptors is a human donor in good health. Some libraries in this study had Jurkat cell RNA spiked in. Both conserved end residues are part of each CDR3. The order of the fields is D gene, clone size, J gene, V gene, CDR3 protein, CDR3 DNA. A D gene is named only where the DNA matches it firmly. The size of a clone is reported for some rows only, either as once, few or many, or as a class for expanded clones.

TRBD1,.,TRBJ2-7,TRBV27,CASCSPGTGPYEQYF,TGTGCCAGCTGTTCACCCGGGACAGGACCCTACGAGCAGTACTTC
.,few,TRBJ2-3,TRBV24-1,CATSRARWDTQYF,TGTGCCACCAGCCGGGCGCGGTGGGATACGCAGTATTTT
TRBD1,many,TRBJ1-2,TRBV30,CAWSVLGQGANYGYTF,TGTGCCTGGAGTGTACTTGGACAGGGGGCTAACTATGGCTACACCTTC
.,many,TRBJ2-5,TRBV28,CASSLPEPQETQYF,TGTGCCAGCAGTTTACCAGAACCGCAAGAGACCCAGTACTTC
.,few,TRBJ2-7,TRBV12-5,CASGPPGETYEQYF,TGTGCTAGTGGTCCGCCAGGGGAAACCTACGAGCAGTACTTC
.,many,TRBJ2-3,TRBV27,CASSLVDPTDTQYF,TGTGCCAGCAGTTTAGTAGACCCCACAGATACGCAGTATTTT
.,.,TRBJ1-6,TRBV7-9,CASSIGWGKLGSPLHF,TGTGCCAGCAGTATAGGGTGGGGAAAACTCGGTTCACCCCTCCACTTT
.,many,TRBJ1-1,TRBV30,CAWSVVVAMEAFF,TGTGCCTGGAGCGTCGTCGTGGCCATGGAAGCTTTCTTT
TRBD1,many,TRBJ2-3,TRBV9,CASSVEGQTSTDTQYF,TGTGCCAGCAGCGTAGAGGGACAGACCAGCACAGATACGCAGTATTTT
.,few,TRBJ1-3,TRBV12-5,CASGGTGNTIYF,TGTGCTAGTGGAGGAACGGGAAACACCATATATTTT
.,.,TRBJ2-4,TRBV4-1,CASSPWTVKAKNIQYF,TGCGCCAGCAGCCCTTGGACAGTGAAAGCCAAAAACATTCAGTACTTC
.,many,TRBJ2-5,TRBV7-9,CASSLSWDPKETQYF,TGTGCCAGCAGCCTGAGTTGGGACCCGAAAGAGACCCAGTACTTC
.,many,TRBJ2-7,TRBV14,CASSPTNAWNSYEQYF,TGTGCCAGCAGCCCGACCAACGCTTGGAACTCCTACGAGCAGTACTTC
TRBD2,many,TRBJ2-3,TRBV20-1,CSARDVLAGGPVDTQYF,TGCAGTGCTAGAGATGTGCTAGCGGGAGGGCCCGTGGATACGCAGTATTTT
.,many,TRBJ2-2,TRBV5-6,CASSLVRNTGELFF,TGTGCCAGCAGCTTGGTCAGAAACACCGGGGAGCTGTTTTTT
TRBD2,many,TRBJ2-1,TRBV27,CASSLSSGGASYNEQFF,TGTGCCAGCAGTTTGTCCAGCGGGGGGGCCTCCTACAATGAGCAGTTCTTC
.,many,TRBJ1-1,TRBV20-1,CSARASGRNTEAFF,TGCAGTGCTAGAGCTTCTGGTCGGAACACTGAAGCTTTCTTT
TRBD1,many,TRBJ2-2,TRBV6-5,CASSLWDRGFPGELFF,TGTGCCAGCAGTTTATGGGACAGGGGTTTCCCCGGGGAGCTGTTTTTT
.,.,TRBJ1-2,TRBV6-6,CASTMWGPDGYTF,TGTGCCAGCACCATGTGGGGTCCGGATGGCTACACCTTC
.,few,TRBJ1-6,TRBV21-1,CASSKKSGFSYNSPLHF,TGTGCCAGCAGCAAAAAATCTGGATTCTCCTATAATTCACCCCTCCACTTT
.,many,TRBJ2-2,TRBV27,CASSFGNTGELFF,TGTGCCAGCAGTTTTGGGAACACCGGGGAGCTGTTTTTT
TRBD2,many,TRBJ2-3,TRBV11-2,CASSLPLAGALFGTDTQYF,TGTGCCAGCAGCCTTCCCCTAGCGGGGGCCCTTTTTGGGACAGATACGCAGTATTTT
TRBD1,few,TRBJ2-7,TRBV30,CAWSATRFWGQHSYEQYF,TGTGCCTGGAGTGCCACACGCTTTTGGGGACAGCACTCCTACGAGCAGTACTTC
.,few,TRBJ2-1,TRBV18,CASSPFPIHQTQISSYNEQFF,TGTGCCAGCTCACCATTTCCGATCCACCAAACTCAAATAAGCTCCTACAATGAGCAGTTCTTC
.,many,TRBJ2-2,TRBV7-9,CASSFSGRNTGELFF,TGTGCCAGCAGCTTCTCGGGACGGAACACCGGGGAGCTGTTTTTT
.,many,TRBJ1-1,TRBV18,CASSPQTETEAFF,TGTGCCAGCTCACCACAAACGGAAACTGAAGCTTTCTTT